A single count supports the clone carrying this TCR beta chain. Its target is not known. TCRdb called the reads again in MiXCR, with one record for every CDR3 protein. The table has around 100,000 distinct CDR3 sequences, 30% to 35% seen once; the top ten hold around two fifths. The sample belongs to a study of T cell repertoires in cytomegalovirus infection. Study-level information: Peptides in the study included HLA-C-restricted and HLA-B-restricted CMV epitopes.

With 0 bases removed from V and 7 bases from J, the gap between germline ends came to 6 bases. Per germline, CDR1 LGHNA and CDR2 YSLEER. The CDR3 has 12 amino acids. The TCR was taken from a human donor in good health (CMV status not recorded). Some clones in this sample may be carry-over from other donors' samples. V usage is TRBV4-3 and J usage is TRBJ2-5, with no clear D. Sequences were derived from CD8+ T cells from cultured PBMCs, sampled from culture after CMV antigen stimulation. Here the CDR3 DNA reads TGCGCCAGCAGCCAAGATACCGGGACCCAGTACTTC. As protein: CASSQDTGTQYF.